This T cell receptor (beta chain) is drawn from a study of identical twins. Notes on this clonotype: Its antigen remains unidentified.

Regarding the study as a whole: Compared with unrelated sharing, twin-shared out-of-frame alpha sequences had more low-probability sequences.

CDR3 length: 15 amino acids. J was trimmed by 0 bases and V by 6 bases; bases with no gene match: 5. CDR1 SNHLY and CDR2 FYNNEI come from the germline V gene. TCRdb fed the 5' RACE reads into MiXCR, producing one record per CDR3 protein. Of 1.5 million to 2 million distinct CDR3 sequences listed, under 35% are singletons. The sequenced sample was cord blood. The chain joins TRBV2 to TRBJ2-3; 8 bases match TRBD1. The TCR sequence derives from a newborn girl in good health. In DNA, the CDR3 is TGTGCCAGCAGGGCCCAGGGGGCGAGCACAGATACGCAGTATTTT. Residues: CASRAQGASTDTQYF.